A single sample gave rise to the 29 T cell receptor beta chains below, sequenced in a study of blood T cell repertoires in COVID-19. The protocol was immunoSEQ multiplex PCR, while the TCRdb copy is restricted to in-frame clones and leaves out a portion. The sample includes a few hundred thousand clones, about 91% seen only once; the top ten take about 7%. What was sequenced was peripheral blood. These receptors originate from a woman aged 25 to 39 who had recovered from COVID-19.

The rearrangement links TRBV19 to TRBJ1-1; 8 nucleotides agree with TRBD1. The CDR3 is 16 residues long. V was pared by 7 bases and J by 0 bases, with 10 bases of the junction left unmatched. CDR1 is LNHDA and CDR2 is SQIVND in the germline V gene (reference sequence). The CDR3 DNA follows: TGTGCCAGTACCCGGACAGGGCGAAATATGAACACTGAAGCTTTCTTT. Its translation is CASTRTGRNMNTEAFF. Full variable domain (missing parts from reference TRBV19 and TRBJ1-1): DGGITQSPKYLFRKEGQNVTLSCEQNLNHDAMYWYRQDPGQGLRLIYYSQIVNDFQKGDIAEGYSVSREKKESFPLTVTSAQKNPTAFYLCASTRTGRNMNTEAFFGQGTRLTVV.

The rearrangement links TRBV7-2 to TRBJ2-2; D not certain. The CDR3 is made up of 13 amino acids. V was clipped by 9 bases and J by 6 bases, with 14 bases between them. Germline V lookup: CDR1 SGHTA, CDR2 FQGNSA. CDR3 sequence: CASNPGSAGELFF. Here the CDR3 DNA reads TGTGCCAGTAACCCGGGTTCGGCCGGGGAGCTGTTTTTT.

This chain joins TRBV6-5 and TRBJ1-2; 7 bases fit TRBD1. Germline-derived CDR1 and CDR2 are MNHEY and SVGAGI. Germline trimming cut 7 bases from V and 5 bases from J; bases unmatched to any gene: 13. This CDR3 is built from 15 residues. The CDR3 here is CASTTLDGTAYGYTF. DNA of the CDR3: TGTGCCAGCACCACCCTCGACGGGACAGCGTATGGCTACACCTTC.

The gene calls are TRBV7-3 and TRBJ2-1; D is uncertain. This CDR3 region has 13 residues. Germline V gene sequence: CDR1 SGHTA, CDR2 FQGTGA. V dropped 1 base and J dropped 6 bases, with 7 bases sitting between them. This chain's CDR3 is CASSLIPGNEQFF. The DNA for the CDR3 is TGTGCCAGCAGCTTAATCCCCGGCAATGAGCAGTTCTTC.

The chain employs TRBV7-2 and TRBJ2-1; TRBD2 is a possible D gene (5 bases). The CDR3 has 15 residues. The V end was cut by 8 bases, the J end by 0 bases, with 14 bases between. In germline, CDR1 is SGHTA, CDR2 FQGNSA. The CDR3 loop is CASARGGPSYNEQFF. For the CDR3, the DNA is TGTGCCAGCGCCCGGGGTGGACCCTCCTACAATGAGCAGTTCTTC.

V usage is TRBV28 and J usage is TRBJ1-4; D is perhaps TRBD1 (6 bases). Trimming stripped 4 bases from V and 3 bases from J, with 18 bases between. The CDR3 is made up of 17 amino acids. Germline V lookup: CDR1 MDHEN, CDR2 SYDVKM. Here the CDR3 DNA reads TGTGCCAGCAGTTATTTATCCGCGGGGGGCCCTAATGAAAAACTGTTTTTT. Amino acids: CASSYLSAGGPNEKLFF. Using reference TRBV28 and TRBJ1-4 for the parts outside the CDR3, the full variable domain is DVKVTQSSRYLVKRTGEKVFLECVQDMDHENMFWYRQDPGLGLRLIYFSYDVKMKEKGDIPEGYSVSREKKERFSLILESASTNQTSMYLCASSYLSAGGPNEKLFFGSGTQLSVL.

The CDR3 reads CAWRVLSNRGDMNTEAFF. CDR3 DNA: TGTGCCTGGAGAGTTTTGTCGAACAGGGGCGATATGAACACTGAAGCTTTCTTT. V and J are TRBV30 and TRBJ1-1; 7 positions match TRBD1. The ends lost 3 bases at V and 0 bases at J; junction bases unmatched: 16. The germline V gene encodes CDR1 GTSNPN and CDR2 SVGIG (reference sequence). The CDR3 is made up of 18 amino acids.

This clone was detected once. The chain is built from TRBV28 and TRBJ2-5, with D possibly matching TRBD1 (6 bases). Trimming cost V 6 bases and J 2 bases, with 16 bases left between them. This CDR3 is 15 amino acids long. Germline V gene data show CDR1 as MDHEN and CDR2 as SYDVKM. The CDR3 loop is CASRNPGHPQETQYF. The CDR3 DNA reads TGTGCCAGCAGAAATCCGGGACACCCTCAAGAGACCCAGTACTTC.

CDR3 bases: TGTGCCAGCTCACCCCGTCAGGGGGCGAATGAAAAACTGTTTTTT. Its protein is CASSPRQGANEKLFF. The chain joins TRBV18 to TRBJ1-4, with 8 nucleotides matching TRBD1. With V trimmed by 3 bases and J by 5 bases, 5 bases remained unmatched. CDR1 and CDR2 from the germline V gene are KGHSH and LQKENI. The length of the CDR3 is 15 residues.

CDR3 loop: CASSVYTNYGYTF. The DNA of the CDR3 is TGTGCCAGCAGCGTATACACTAACTATGGCTACACCTTC. V and J are TRBV9 and TRBJ1-2; D remains ambiguous. The CDR3 is 13 residues long. Trimming stripped 1 base from V and 0 bases from J, with 4 bases between. Germline CDR1 and CDR2: SGDLS and YYNGEE.

This rearrangement joins TRBV5-4 to TRBJ2-5, with 7 bases identical to TRBD1. This CDR3 spans 15 amino acids. The trim removed 4 bases at V and 0 bases at J, leaving 6 bases unmatched. Germline V gene sequence: CDR1 SGHNT, CDR2 YYREEE (reference sequence). The DNA for the CDR3 is TGTGCCAGCAGCCAGGGGACAGTTTACCAAGAGACCCAGTACTTC. Translation gives CASSQGTVYQETQYF. The variable domain in full, completed from reference TRBV5-4 and TRBJ2-5, reads ETGVTQSPTHLIKTRGQQVTLRCSSQSGHNTVSWYQQALGQGPQFIFQYYREEENGRGNFPPRFSGLQFPNYSSELNVNALELDDSALYLCASSQGTVYQETQYFGPGTRLLVL.

The chain recombines TRBV24-1 with TRBJ2-1, with 12 bases lining up with TRBD2. Looked up from germline, CDR1 is KGHDR and CDR2 is SFDVKD. This CDR3 has 18 residues. J lost 3 bases, V lost 2 bases, and 7 bases had no gene match. CDR3 loop: CATSDSASGGAGYNEQFF. CDR3 bases: TGTGCCACCAGTGATTCAGCTAGCGGGGGGGCGGGCTACAATGAGCAGTTCTTC.

This CDR3 is CASSTQPTSYNEQFF. CDR3 in DNA: TGTGCCAGTAGTACACAACCCACCTCCTACAATGAGCAGTTCTTC. The V and J genes are TRBV19 and TRBJ2-1; no firm D call. CDR1 is LNHDA and CDR2 is SQIVND in the germline V gene (reference sequence). V lost 4 bases, J lost 0 bases, and 10 bases lay in between. CDR3 length: 15 residues.

The rearrangement uses TRBV7-3 and TRBJ2-2; TRBD1 is a possible D gene (6 bases). Germline CDR1 SGHTA, CDR2 FQGTGA. Between the trimmed V and J ends, which lost 5 bases and 0 bases, there was a span of 16 bases. The CDR3 has 17 amino acids. The CDR3 here is CASSPGADRPNTGELFF. In DNA form, the CDR3 reads TGTGCCAGCAGCCCAGGCGCGGACAGACCGAACACCGGGGAGCTGTTTTTT.

In DNA form, the CDR3 reads TGTGCCAGCAGTTATCCAGGGAGGGCGAACACTGAAGCTTTCTTT. Protein sequence: CASSYPGRANTEAFF. This chain uses TRBV27 with TRBJ1-1, with TRBD1 as a possible D gene (5 bases). V lost 4 bases to trimming and J lost 1 base, with 13 bases between them. CDR3 length: 15 residues. CDR1 and CDR2 (germline): MNHEY, SMNVEV (reference sequence).

The chain links TRBV18 to TRBJ1-5, with TRBD1 matching 8 bases. The CDR3 sequence is 17 residues long. The J segment lost 0 bases and the V segment lost 3 bases, leaving 7 bases of the junction unmatched. Germline V gene lookup returns CDR1 KGHSH and CDR2 LQKENI. CDR3: CASSPPGTGPSNQPQHF. CDR3 sequence (DNA): TGTGCCAGCTCACCGCCTGGGACAGGACCTAGCAATCAGCCCCAGCATTTT.

The chain joins TRBV24-1 to TRBJ2-5, with 9 bases lining up with TRBD2. Germline lookup yields CDR1 KGHDR and CDR2 SFDVKD. V lost 4 bases to trimming and J lost 4 bases; unmatched junction nucleotides: 6. The CDR3 is 15 amino acids. CDR3 bases: TGTGCCACCAGTGAGGGCGGGGGGGTCTCAGAGACCCAGTACTTC. Translating gives CATSEGGGVSETQYF.

The gene calls are TRBV5-1 and TRBJ2-5, with 8 nucleotides matching TRBD2. From germline, CDR1 is SGHRS and CDR2 YFSETQ. CDR3 length equals 15 residues. V gave up 4 bases and J gave up 7 bases; unmatched junction bases: 12. Here the CDR3 DNA reads TGCGCCAGCAGCCCCCTGCGGGGGGCGAAAGGGACCCAGTACTTC. It is translated as CASSPLRGAKGTQYF.

V gene TRBV12-3 or TRBV12-4 combines with J gene TRBJ2-7; 8 nucleotides line up with TRBD1. The CDR3 sequence is 13 residues long. V shed 3 bases, J shed 7 bases, and the junction held 5 bases outside the gene matches. This chain's CDR3 is CASSLWTGREQYF. In DNA, the CDR3 is TGTGCCAGCAGTTTGTGGACAGGGCGGGAGCAGTACTTC.

This sequence joins TRBV4-1 and TRBJ1-2; 7 bases agree with TRBD1. Germline V lookup: CDR1 MGHRA, CDR2 YSYEKL. The V and J ends lost 0 bases and 5 bases, in that order; junction bases with no gene match: 3. The CDR3 extends over 14 amino acids. For the CDR3, the DNA is TGCGCCAGCAGCCAAGATGACAGGGTTTATGGCTACACCTTC. Translated: CASSQDDRVYGYTF.

V and J are TRBV11-2 and TRBJ1-2; D may be TRBD1 (5 bases). The germline V and J ends were trimmed by 5 bases and 4 bases, with 17 bases remaining between them. CDR1 is SGHAT, CDR2 FQNNGV, per germline. The length of the CDR3 is 15 residues. The CDR3 DNA reads TGTGCCAGCAGCCAATCCAGGGATTTCGGCTATGGCTACACCTTC. Protein product: CASSQSRDFGYGYTF.

The J gene is TRBJ2-2, the V gene TRBV5-1; tentative D call: TRBD1 (5 bases). CDR1 is SGHRS, CDR2 YFSETQ, per germline. V lost 3 bases and J lost 6, with 15 bases in between. This CDR3 has 15 residues. CDR3 amino acids: CASSSGHGEAGELFF. CDR3 DNA: TGCGCCAGCAGCTCAGGACACGGTGAGGCCGGGGAGCTGTTTTTT.

This clone turned up a few times. This chain links TRBV21-1 with TRBJ2-7; TRBD2 was called by the table and not checked on the DNA. TRBV21-1 is reported as a pseudogene. The CDR3 runs 16 residues. The CDR3 region has the DNA TGTGCCAGCACCTTCCACCTAGGCCGGCCCGCCTACGAGCAGTACTTC. This translates into CASTFHLGRPAYEQYF.

This chain connects TRBV5-1 to TRBJ2-5; the match to TRBD1 covers 8 bases. The J segment lost 2 bases and the V segment lost 1 base, leaving 1 base of the junction unmatched. From germline, CDR1 is SGHRS and CDR2 YFSETQ. The CDR3 covers 14 residues. As DNA, the CDR3 is TGCGCCAGCAGCTTGAACAGGGGGCAAGAGACCCAGTACTTC. It specifies CASSLNRGQETQYF.

V usage is TRBV7-9 and J usage is TRBJ1-5; 8 bases map to TRBD1. The CDR3 length is 15 residues. V trimming: 0 bases; J trimming: 3 bases; junction bases outside the gene matches: 1. Per germline, CDR1 SEHNR and CDR2 FQNEAQ (reference sequence). CDR3 nucleotide sequence: TGTGCCAGCAGCTTAGCCAGGGGGCTCAATCAGCCCCAGCATTTT. Residues: CASSLARGLNQPQHF.

V and J are TRBV7-2 and TRBJ2-2, with 9 bases that match TRBD2. This CDR3 has 15 amino acids. In germline, CDR1 is SGHTA, CDR2 FQGNSA. V shed 3 bases, J shed 4 bases, and the junction held 3 bases outside the gene matches. The chain's CDR3 is CASSLTSGITGELFF. CDR3 in DNA: TGTGCCAGCAGCTTGACTAGCGGAATCACCGGGGAGCTGTTTTTT.

The rearrangement uses TRBV28 and TRBJ2-7; TRBD1 aligns across 7 bases. The CDR3 runs 13 residues. The ends lost 8 bases at V and 7 bases at J; junction bases unmatched: 11. CDR1 MDHEN and CDR2 SYDVKM come from the germline V gene. The DNA of the CDR3 is TGTGCCAGCGAATCAGGGGGACCGGAAGAGCAGTACTTC. It yields the protein CASESGGPEEQYF.

The chain recombines TRBV13 with TRBJ1-2; D call uncertain. The CDR3 contains 14 residues. Germline CDR1 reads PRHDT; CDR2 reads FYEKMQ (reference sequence). Between the trimmed V and J ends, which lost 0 bases and 4 bases, there was a span of 9 bases. The CDR3 DNA reads TGTGCCAGCAGCTTAGGGGGTGAGGGCTATGGCTACACCTTC. Translation gives CASSLGGEGYGYTF. Supplemented by reference TRBV13 and TRBJ1-2, the full variable domain reads AAGVIQSPRHLIKEKRETATLKCYPIPRHDTVYWYQQGPGQDPQFLISFYEKMQSDKGSIPDRFSAQQFSDYHSELNMSSLELGDSALYFCASSLGGEGYGYTFGSGTRLTVV.

V gene TRBV7-8 combines with J gene TRBJ1-2; 8 bases line up with TRBD1. The CDR3 runs to 19 residues. Germline lookup yields CDR1 SGHVS and CDR2 FQNEAQ. The V segment lost 1 base and the J segment 4 bases; nucleotides outside the gene matches: 17. Here the CDR3 reads CASSLDGGTGDRVSYGYTF. As DNA, the CDR3 is TGTGCCAGCAGCTTAGACGGGGGGACAGGTGACCGAGTAAGCTATGGCTACACCTTC.